Detailed here is one T cell receptor beta chain. Its antigen is not identified. One junction end does not reproduce the germline sequence, and a read error may be involved. CDR3 length: 13 amino acids. This sample was included in a study of breast tumors, draining lymph nodes, adjacent tissues. A single record per CDR3 protein comes from TCRdb applying MiXCR to the multiplex PCR reads. The sample carries under 75,000 distinct CDR3 sequences, approximately 62% recorded once. The study's findings and limits: Data only fit, rather than demonstrated, lymph node origin of most tumor T cells. Tumor TCR diversity was below lymph nodes but above nontumor tissue. Findings are consistent with lymph node origin and intratumoral expansion of most tumor T cells. Luminal-like breast cancer showed significantly higher tumor–nontumor repertoire similarity than basal-like.

What was sequenced was breast tumor tissue. The TCR comes from a female donor with breast cancer. Some clones in this sample may be carry-over from other donors' samples. This chain connects TRBV12-3 or TRBV12-4 to TRBJ1-3; the match to TRBD1 covers 8 bases. CDR3 protein: CASTGGSGDTIYF. The CDR3 region has the DNA TGCGCCAGCACAGGGGGTTCCGGAGACACCATATATTTT.